The sequence of this T cell receptor beta chain was determined in a study of circulating CD8 cells and anti-PD-1 response in melanoma. Study-wide context: Responders had complete or partial responses; non-responders had stable or progressive disease. Findings and caveats of the study: PD-1 and DPOS subsets showed similar, higher clonality than DNEG. Some patients were treatment-naive; others were previously treated.

With 6 bases clipped from V and 5 bases from J, the junction kept 10 bases outside the gene matches. Per the germline V gene, CDR1 is MNHEY and CDR2 is SMNVEV (reference sequence). This CDR3 spans 16 amino acids. Four subsets defined by PD-1 and/or TIGIT were sorted from live CD3+CD8+TCRalphabeta+ cells. In its sample, this clonotype ranks as medium-sized. Its antigen is as yet unknown. Using around 15 ng of total RNA, TCR libraries were made with the QIAseq Immune Repertoire TCR panel. One entry per CDR3 protein results from TCRdb running MiXCR on the reads. The top ten clones hold 25% to 40% of a sample with some 830 distinct CDR3 sequences, 7.5% to 8.5% of them seen once.

J is TRBJ2-5 and V is TRBV27; TRBD2 matches 12 bases. This sequence originates from a human donor with melanoma. The sequencing here drew on CD8+ T cells from PBMCs, taken at baseline or after one month of anti-PD-1 therapy (not recorded which). The CDR3 region is CASRPSSGGARETQYF. The CDR3 DNA is TGTGCCAGCAGACCATCTAGCGGGGGGGCTCGGGAGACCCAGTACTTC.